One and the same sample provided the 4 T cell receptor beta chains below, sequenced in a study of T cells in localized non-small cell lung cancer. Assay: immunoSEQ multiplex PCR; the TCRdb copy retains only in-frame clones and omits some. The top ten clones hold less than 25% of a sample with about 70,000 clones, about 86% of them seen once. The source was peripheral blood, collected before any cancer treatment. These TCRs come from a male donor at least 60 years old with stage III squamous cell lung carcinoma.

The chain combines TRBV19 with TRBJ2-7; D might be TRBD1 (8 bases). The V gene lost 5 bases and the J gene lost 0 bases, with 14 bases spanning the gap. Germline assignment: CDR1 LNHDA and CDR2 SQIVND (reference sequence). The CDR3 spans 15 residues. CDR3 sequence (DNA): TGTGCCAGTAGTTGGGGGGGACAGGCCTCCTACGAGCAGTACTTC. Translation: CASSWGGQASYEQYF.

The rearrangement uses TRBV6-1 and TRBJ1-5, with D tentatively TRBD1 (5 bases). The germline CDR1 and CDR2 sequences are MNHNS and SASEGT. The germline V and J ends were trimmed by 3 bases and 6 bases, with 12 bases remaining between them. The CDR3 runs to 14 residues. CDR3 in amino acids: CASSDGGVSQPQHF. CDR3 in DNA: TGTGCCAGCAGTGATGGAGGGGTGAGTCAGCCCCAGCATTTT.

This chain joins TRBV6-5 and TRBJ1-3, with TRBD1 identical over 7 bases. The germline gives CDR1 MNHEY, CDR2 SVGAGI. V dropped 8 bases and J dropped 2; count of bases not matched to a gene: 6. The CDR3 loop spans 14 amino acids. For the CDR3, the DNA is TGTGCCAGCGCGACAGGGCTTACTGGAAACACCATATATTTT. The encoded protein is CASATGLTGNTIYF.

This clone appeared a few times. The chain uses TRBV10-3 and TRBJ1-5; D is perhaps TRBD1 (5 bases). Germline CDR1 ENHRY, CDR2 SYGVKD. The CDR3 totals 14 residues. The V end was cut by 2 bases, the J end by 4 bases, with 9 bases between. CDR3 nucleotide sequence: TGTGCCATCAGTGAGGGGGGGAGGAATCAGCCCCAGCATTTT. It is translated as CAISEGGRNQPQHF.